These T cell receptor beta chains were read from a single sample in a study of cytomegalovirus exposure and HLA in healthy donors. The repertoire was sequenced with immunoSEQ multiplex PCR; TCRdb's copy has only in-frame clones and lacks some. In the table there are 100,000 to 150,000 clones, 70% to 90% of which are singletons. The sequencing input was PBMCs. Receptors originate from a woman aged 18-30 years in good health and CMV-seronegative. The CDR3 runs from the conserved cysteine through the conserved F or W. The D gene is left open where the match is weak. Clone size, where shown, is once, few, many, or a class for clones that have expanded.

size	V	J	D	CDR3	DNA
many	TRBV19	TRBJ1-2	TRBD1	CASSIEQGSPYGYTF	TGTGCCAGTAGTATTGAACAGGGGTCCCCCTATGGCTACACCTTC
-	TRBV7-3	TRBJ2-2	TRBD2	CASSLTLADTGELFF	TGTGCCAGCAGCTTAACACTAGCGGACACCGGGGAGCTGTTTTTT
-	TRBV13	TRBJ1-2	-	CASSLERARGYTF	TGTGCCAGCAGCTTAGAGAGGGCTCGGGGCTACACCTTC
-	TRBV9	TRBJ1-1	TRBD1	CASSVGTGIVAEAFF	TGTGCCAGCAGCGTAGGGACAGGGATTGTCGCTGAAGCTTTCTTT
-	TRBV6-4	TRBJ1-2	-	CASSPGGSGGYTF	TGTGCCAGCAGTCCGGGGGGGTCAGGAGGCTACACCTTC
-	TRBV7-3	TRBJ2-3	-	CASSLTPDTDTQYF	TGTGCCAGCAGCTTAACTCCAGACACAGATACGCAGTATTTT
-	TRBV6-5	TRBJ2-1	-	CASSYRDEQFF	TGTGCCAGCAGTTACCGGGATGAGCAGTTCTTC
-	TRBV7-6	TRBJ2-7	-	CASSLAGDSASYEQYF	TGTGCCAGCAGCTTAGCGGGGGACTCGGCCTCCTACGAGCAGTACTTC
-	TRBV7-3	TRBJ2-1	TRBD2	CASSLFASGGPNEQFF	TGTGCCAGCAGCTTATTTGCTAGCGGGGGGCCCAATGAGCAGTTCTTC
once	TRBV21-1	TRBJ2-7	-	CARRDRGPSYEQYF	TGTGCCAGAAGGGACAGGGGTCCGTCCTACGAGCAGTACTTC
-	TRBV18	TRBJ2-1	-	CASSPRRGEQFF	TGTGCCAGCTCACCAAGGAGGGGAGAGCAGTTCTTC
-	TRBV6-5	TRBJ1-1	-	CASSYWFSGGNTEAFF	TGTGCCAGCAGTTACTGGTTTAGTGGAGGTAACACTGAAGCTTTCTTT
-	TRBV4-2	TRBJ1-1	TRBD1	CASSPTGGGEAFF	TGTGCCAGCAGCCCGACAGGGGGCGGGGAAGCTTTCTTT
-	TRBV2	TRBJ2-1	TRBD2	CASSDLAGPYNEQFF	TGTGCCAGCAGCGACTTAGCGGGCCCCTACAATGAGCAGTTCTTC
-	TRBV7-2	TRBJ2-1	TRBD2	CASSLTSGDNEQFF	TGTGCCAGCAGCTTAACTAGCGGGGACAATGAGCAGTTCTTC
-	TRBV27	TRBJ1-5	-	CASSLGGGQPQHF	TGTGCCAGCAGTTTAGGGGGAGGGCAGCCCCAGCATTTT
-	TRBV5-1	TRBJ2-7	TRBD1	CASSPGQSYEQYF	TGCGCCAGCAGCCCGGGACAGTCCTACGAGCAGTACTTC
once	TRBV4-3	TRBJ2-3	-	CASRLSPQGPDTQYF	TGCGCCAGCAGACTCTCCCCACAGGGCCCAGATACGCAGTATTTT
-	TRBV5-6	TRBJ1-2	TRBD1	CASSDTGGASHGYTF	TGTGCCAGCAGCGACACAGGGGGCGCGTCTCATGGCTACACCTTC
-	TRBV7-9	TRBJ1-4	TRBD1	CASSSGQGYEKLFF	TGTGCCAGCAGCTCGGGACAGGGGTACGAAAAACTGTTTTTT
-	TRBV5-1	TRBJ1-1	TRBD1	CASSLMRTGGGNTEAFF	TGCGCCAGCAGCTTAATGAGGACAGGGGGCGGGAACACTGAAGCTTTCTTT
-	TRBV27	TRBJ1-6	-	CASSYRWSSYNSPLHF	TGTGCCAGCAGTTACAGGTGGAGCTCCTATAATTCACCCCTCCACTTT
-	TRBV6-5	TRBJ2-3	TRBD2	CASSYYSGGIDTQYF	TGTGCCAGCAGTTACTATAGCGGGGGAATTGATACGCAGTATTTT
-	TRBV7-9	TRBJ2-3	-	CASTIRGRGGTDTQYF	TGTGCCAGCACCATAAGGGGGCGGGGGGGCACAGATACGCAGTATTTT
-	TRBV2	TRBJ2-2	TRBD2	CASRRGRVDTGELFF	TGTGCCAGCAGACGGGGGAGGGTGGACACCGGGGAGCTGTTTTTT
once	TRBV4-3	TRBJ2-2	TRBD2	CASSQVHGGVGELFF	TGCGCCAGCAGCCAAGTGCATGGGGGGGTCGGGGAGCTGTTTTTT
once	TRBV5-4	TRBJ2-1	TRBD2	CASSLEGLAGYNEQFF	TGTGCCAGCAGCTTGGAGGGACTAGCGGGCTACAATGAGCAGTTCTTC
-	TRBV4-1	TRBJ2-7	TRBD2	CASSQEKRGGEYEQYF	TGCGCCAGCAGCCAAGAAAAGCGGGGGGGCGAATACGAGCAGTACTTC
-	TRBV19	TRBJ1-1	-	CASSIEMNTEAFF	TGTGCCAGTAGTATCGAGATGAACACTGAAGCTTTCTTT
-	TRBV9	TRBJ2-7	TRBD2	CASSVGGGTYEQYF	TGTGCCAGCAGCGTCGGGGGGGGGACCTACGAGCAGTACTTC
-	TRBV27	TRBJ2-2	TRBD1	CASSHRTGVRDTGELFF	TGTGCCAGCAGTCACCGGACAGGGGTACGTGACACCGGGGAGCTGTTTTTT
-	TRBV5-5	TRBJ2-2	-	CASSPRTLPDLFDDTGELFF	TGTGCCAGCAGCCCTAGGACACTACCGGACCTATTCGACGACACCGGGGAGCTGTTTTTT